One and the same sample provided the 28 T cell receptor beta chains below, sequenced in a study of T cell changes during pregnancy in multiple sclerosis. Some clones are missing from TCRdb's copy, which holds only in-frame ones; the method was immunoSEQ multiplex PCR. The sample carries about 30,000 clones, around 92% recorded once. This specimen was peripheral blood, taken in the first trimester of pregnancy. Every receptor here comes from a female donor in good health, enrolled as a control in a pregnancy study.

The V gene is TRBV7-9, the J gene TRBJ1-1, with D perhaps TRBD1 (6 bases). Deletions cut 5 bases from V and 4 bases from J, with 14 bases between. This CDR3 comprises 14 residues. The germline V gene encodes CDR1 SEHNR and CDR2 FQNEAQ (reference sequence). CDR3 DNA: TGTGCCAGCAGCGCGGGGGGGGCGACCACTGAAGCTTTCTTT. It yields the protein CASSAGGATTEAFF.

This chain links TRBV6-1 with TRBJ1-6, with 9 bases matching TRBD1. CDR1 is MNHNS, CDR2 SASEGT, per germline. The CDR3 extends over 16 amino acids. Germline trimming cut 4 bases from V and 5 bases from J; bases unmatched to any gene: 6. CDR3 loop: CASSARQGVNNSPLHF. In DNA form, the CDR3 reads TGTGCCAGCAGTGCGAGACAGGGGGTAAATAATTCACCCCTCCACTTT.

The chain is built from TRBV20-1 and TRBJ2-7; D unclear. The CDR3 loop spans 11 amino acids. Between the trimmed V and J ends, which lost 1 base and 7 bases, there was a span of 8 bases. CDR1 DFQATT and CDR2 SNEGSKA come from the germline V gene (reference sequence). The CDR3 sequence: CSARGLQEQYF. The DNA for the CDR3 is TGCAGTGCTAGAGGACTTCAAGAGCAGTACTTC.

The chain is built from TRBV19 and TRBJ1-1; 7 bases fit TRBD1. The CDR3 sequence is 14 residues long. Germline V gene lookup returns CDR1 LNHDA and CDR2 SQIVND (reference sequence). V was clipped by 3 bases and J by 4 bases; unmatched bases: 5. Here the CDR3 DNA reads TGTGCCAGTAGTATGAGGGGGCTGGGCACTGAAGCTTTCTTT. It specifies CASSMRGLGTEAFF. The variable domain in full, with the rest retrieved from reference TRBV19 and TRBJ1-1, is DGGITQSPKYLFRKEGQNVTLSCEQNLNHDAMYWYRQDPGQGLRLIYYSQIVNDFQKGDIAEGYSVSREKKESFPLTVTSAQKNPTAFYLCASSMRGLGTEAFFGQGTRLTVV.

CDR3 sequence: CASSSRSGGRETQYF. In DNA form, the CDR3 reads TGTGCCAGCAGTTCCCGTAGCGGGGGGCGGGAGACCCAGTACTTC. The V gene is TRBV6-5, the J gene TRBJ2-5; 10 nucleotides line up with TRBD2. The CDR3 has 15 residues. Trimming at V came to 4 bases and at J to 5 bases, leaving 7 bases not matched to a gene. CDR1 MNHEY and CDR2 SVGAGI come from the germline V gene.

The V gene is TRBV11-2, the J gene TRBJ1-4; D may be TRBD1 (6 bases). Between the trimmed V and J ends, which lost 5 bases and 1 base, there was a span of 11 bases. The V gene's germline CDR1 is SGHAT and CDR2 FQNNGV. This CDR3 is 15 amino acids long. DNA of the CDR3: TGTGCCAGCAGCGCAACAGGGATAACTAATGAAAAACTGTTTTTT. This gives the protein CASSATGITNEKLFF.

V gene TRBV6-6 combines with J gene TRBJ1-5; D gene uncertain. This CDR3 spans 14 amino acids. V was cut by 0 bases and J by 7 bases, with 10 bases left in between. The germline gives CDR1 MNHNY, CDR2 SVGAGI (reference sequence). The CDR3 sequence is CASSYSDPGQPQHF. The CDR3 DNA reads as TGTGCCAGCAGTTACTCTGATCCGGGGCAGCCCCAGCATTTT.

The chain joins TRBV19 to TRBJ1-2; possible D gene TRBD1, 6 bases. With 8 bases removed from V and 0 bases from J, the gap between germline ends came to 13 bases. Per the germline V gene, CDR1 is LNHDA and CDR2 is SQIVND (reference sequence). The CDR3 has 14 residues. CDR3: CASFTGSANYGYTF. The CDR3 nucleotides read TGTGCCAGTTTTACAGGGTCAGCTAACTATGGCTACACCTTC.

The chain links TRBV13 to TRBJ2-2; 7 bases are shared with TRBD2. Germline loops: CDR1 PRHDT, CDR2 FYEKMQ (reference sequence). The CDR3 spans 16 residues. The V and J ends lost 5 bases and 6 bases, in that order; junction bases with no gene match: 12. The CDR3 protein is CASSGGVRAGAGELFF. The CDR3 DNA sequence: TGTGCCAGCAGCGGAGGTGTTCGCGCGGGGGCCGGGGAGCTGTTTTTT.

The chain employs TRBV2 and TRBJ2-7; D is possibly TRBD1 (7 bases). CDR1 SNHLY and CDR2 FYNNEI come from the germline V gene. Trimming shortened V by 7 bases and J by 6 bases, and 16 bases separated the two germline ends. The CDR3 runs to 13 residues. The CDR3 region has the DNA TGTGCCAGCATTGGAGGGGGCTACGGCGAGCAGTACTTC. Protein product: CASIGGGYGEQYF. Full variable domain (rest looked up from reference TRBV2 and TRBJ2-7): EPEVTQTPSHQVTQMGQEVILRCVPISNHLYFYWYRQILGQKVEFLVSFYNNEISEKSEIFDDQFSVERPDGSNFTLKIRSTKLEDSAMYFCASIGGGYGEQYFGPGTRLTVT.

This clone came up once. V usage is TRBV14 and J usage is TRBJ1-1; possible D gene TRBD1, 5 bases. The germline gives CDR1 SGHDN, CDR2 FVKESK. With 2 bases removed from V and 3 bases from J, the gap between germline ends came to 16 bases. The CDR3 covers 16 residues. DNA for the CDR3: TGTGCCAGCAGCCAAAAGGGCTTATGGGGCGACACTGAAGCTTTCTTT. Protein product: CASSQKGLWGDTEAFF.

The chain is built from TRBV6-5 and TRBJ2-5; D not resolved. The V end was cut by 5 bases, the J end by 0 bases, with 7 bases between. Per germline, CDR1 MNHEY and CDR2 SVGAGI. The CDR3 has 13 amino acids. The CDR3 is CASSPNYQETQYF. CDR3 sequence (DNA): TGTGCCAGCAGTCCCAACTACCAAGAGACCCAGTACTTC.

Here the CDR3 DNA reads TGTGCCAGCAGCTTGCTAGGCCCCCACGAGCAGTACTTC. Amino acids: CASSLLGPHEQYF. The rearrangement links TRBV5-5 to TRBJ2-7, with D unresolved. CDR1 and CDR2 (germline): SGHKS, YYEKEE (reference sequence). Trimming pared 1 base from V and 5 bases from J, leaving 10 bases between. The CDR3 has 13 amino acids.

The chain uses TRBV30 and TRBJ2-1, with 12 bases identical to TRBD2. Germline trimming cut 5 bases from V and 12 bases from J; bases unmatched to any gene: 5. Germline CDR1 and CDR2: GTSNPN and SVGIG (reference sequence). CDR3 size: 12 residues. CDR3: CAWASGGATQFF. Written as DNA, the CDR3 is TGTGCCTGGGCTAGCGGGGGGGCCACGCAGTTCTTC.

This chain links TRBV4-3 with TRBJ2-7; 7 bases agree with TRBD2. This CDR3 is 16 amino acids long. After removal of 0 bases from V and 3 bases from J, the junction contained 8 bases not matched to a gene. CDR1 LGHNA and CDR2 YSLEER come from the germline V gene. The CDR3 DNA sequence: TGCGCCAGCAGCCAAGATTACGCGAGCGGGGTCTACGAGCAGTACTTC. Translation: CASSQDYASGVYEQYF.

This clone appeared once. The rearrangement uses TRBV30 and TRBJ1-4; the D gene is possibly TRBD1 (6 bases). Germline CDR1 reads GTSNPN; CDR2 reads SVGIG (reference sequence). The CDR3 is 16 amino acids. Deletions cut 2 bases from V and 0 bases from J, with 13 bases between. In nucleotides, the CDR3 is TGTGCCTGGAGTTTTCGGACAGTCGCAACTAATGAAAAACTGTTTTTT. Translated: CAWSFRTVATNEKLFF. The full variable domain, rest sourced from reference TRBV30 and TRBJ1-4, is SQTIHQWPATLVQPVGSPLSLECTVEGTSNPNLYWYRQAAGRGLQLLFYSVGIGQISSEVPQNLSASRPQDRQFILSSKKLLLSDSGFYLCAWSFRTVATNEKLFFGSGTQLSVL.

A single count supports this clone. The rearrangement joins TRBV2 to TRBJ1-5; 10 nucleotides line up with TRBD1. Trimming took 6 bases from V and 7 from J; bases not matched to a gene: 3. From germline, CDR1 is SNHLY and CDR2 FYNNEI. This CDR3 has 13 amino acids. CDR3 sequence: CASSGQGGQPQHF. The DNA of the CDR3 is TGTGCCAGCAGCGGACAGGGGGGACAGCCCCAGCATTTT.

This chain links TRBV20-1 with TRBJ2-3; D remains ambiguous. This CDR3 has 11 amino acids. Trimming cost V 3 bases and J 6 bases, with 7 bases left between them. Germline lookup yields CDR1 DFQATT and CDR2 SNEGSKA (reference sequence). The CDR3 is CSASISDTQYF. The CDR3 DNA is TGCAGTGCTAGTATTTCGGATACGCAGTATTTT.

The chain is built from TRBV5-4 and TRBJ2-1, with 7 bases fitting TRBD1. The ends lost 5 bases at V and 4 bases at J; junction bases unmatched: 9. There are 15 residues in the CDR3. Per the germline V gene, CDR1 is SGHNT and CDR2 is YYREEE (reference sequence). This chain's CDR3 is CASSEVQGIYNEQFF. The CDR3 DNA reads TGTGCCAGCAGTGAAGTACAGGGGATATACAATGAGCAGTTCTTC.

J is TRBJ1-3 and V is TRBV30, with D possibly being TRBD1 (6 bases). V was pared by 2 bases and J by 4 bases, with 12 bases between. CDR3 length: 14 amino acids. Germline values: CDR1 GTSNPN, CDR2 SVGIG (reference sequence). CDR3 loop: CAWSPGTLGNTIYF. The CDR3 region has the DNA TGTGCCTGGAGTCCCGGGACATTAGGAAACACCATATATTTT.

The chain joins TRBV2 to TRBJ2-2, with 8 nucleotides matching TRBD2. The CDR3 is made up of 14 amino acids. V dropped 1 base and J dropped 10; count of bases not matched to a gene: 5. CDR1 SNHLY and CDR2 FYNNEI come from the germline V gene. The CDR3 DNA reads TGTGCCAGCAGTGAAGAGCTAGCGGGTACGGAGCTGTTTTTT. This sequence encodes CASSEELAGTELFF.

The J gene is TRBJ1-1, the V gene TRBV30; tentatively, D is TRBD1 (5 bases). The V gene's germline CDR1 is GTSNPN and CDR2 SVGIG (reference sequence). V lost 4 bases and J 6 bases, leaving 12 bases between the germline ends. The CDR3 runs to 12 residues. CDR3 DNA: TGTGCCTGGACTACAGGCGATCCTGAAGCTTTCTTT. Protein sequence: CAWTTGDPEAFF.

Here the CDR3 reads CASSLGLQDRAYGYTF. CDR3 nucleotide sequence: TGTGCCAGCAGCTTAGGCCTGCAGGACAGGGCCTATGGCTACACCTTC. The chain combines TRBV13 with TRBJ1-2; 8 bases align to TRBD1. This CDR3 spans 16 amino acids. CDR1 PRHDT and CDR2 FYEKMQ come from the germline V gene (reference sequence). Germline trimming cut 0 bases from V and 4 bases from J; bases unmatched to any gene: 7.

The V gene is TRBV5-1, the J gene TRBJ2-5; 8 bases match TRBD2. Trimming at V came to 4 bases and at J to 4 bases, leaving 9 bases not matched to a gene. In germline, CDR1 is SGHRS, CDR2 YFSETQ. The CDR3 spans 15 residues. The CDR3, as DNA: TGCGCCAGCAGCCCAAGTGGCGGGAGGTCAGAGACCCAGTACTTC. Protein product: CASSPSGGRSETQYF. Combining the CDR3 with reference TRBV5-1 and TRBJ2-5 gives the whole variable domain KAGVTQTPRYLIKTRGQQVTLSCSPISGHRSVSWYQQTPGQGLQFLFEYFSETQRNKGNFPGRFSGRQFSNSRSEMNVSTLELGDSALYLCASSPSGGRSETQYFGPGTRLLVL.

The chain employs TRBV6-5 and TRBJ2-3, with a weak D call TRBD1 (6 bases). This CDR3 spans 10 amino acids. Germline V gene data show CDR1 as MNHEY and CDR2 as SVGAGI. Trimming left V 11 bases short and J 4 bases short, with 7 bases between. CDR3 loop: CAAGADTQYF. Here the CDR3 DNA reads TGTGCCGCAGGGGCAGATACGCAGTATTTT.

J is TRBJ1-1 and V is TRBV7-9; D is perhaps TRBD1 (6 bases). The CDR3 has 15 residues. CDR1 SEHNR and CDR2 FQNEAQ come from the germline V gene (reference sequence). The V and J ends lost 5 bases and 0 bases respectively, with 13 bases between them. The CDR3 here is CASSPGVTMNTEAFF. The CDR3 DNA sequence: TGTGCCAGCAGCCCAGGGGTCACCATGAACACTGAAGCTTTCTTT.

The rearrangement uses TRBV29-1 and TRBJ2-7; possibly TRBD1 for D (6 bases). The V gene lost 3 bases and the J gene lost 0 bases, with 9 bases spanning the gap. Germline-derived CDR1 and CDR2 are SQVTM and ANQGSEA. This CDR3 has 13 residues. CDR3 residues: CSVETGSSYEQYF. DNA for the CDR3: TGCAGCGTTGAGACAGGAAGCTCCTACGAGCAGTACTTC.

The gene calls are TRBV4-3 and TRBJ2-3; maybe TRBD2 (6 bases). V was trimmed by 4 bases and J by 6 bases, leaving 23 bases between them. Germline V gene lookup returns CDR1 LGHNA and CDR2 YSLEER. This CDR3 is built from 17 residues. The CDR3, as DNA: TGCGCCAGCAGCCGCCTGGTTGGCGGGGCTCCGTCCGATACGCAGTATTTT. Translation: CASSRLVGGAPSDTQYF.